This T cell receptor (beta chain) was retrieved from a study of T cell responses to AZD1222 COVID-19 vaccine. Study-level results: Only after the peak T cell response were repertoires sampled. Among AZD1222 vaccinees, only six or seven were seropositive at baseline.

As concerns this clone: Its specificity is not known.

Data came from immunoSEQ multiplex PCR; TCRdb stores just in-frame clones and leaves some out. This sample yields some 150,000 clones, of which approximately 90% are seen a single time; about 3.3% belongs to the top ten. V dropped 2 bases and J dropped 0 bases, with 15 bases sitting between them. Germline CDR1 and CDR2: GTSNPN and SVGIG (reference sequence). The CDR3 is made up of 16 amino acids. This chain connects TRBV30 to TRBJ2-3, with D perhaps TRBD1 or TRBD2 (5 bases each). The sequenced sample was peripheral blood, obtained 28 days after the second AZD1222 dose. The sequence was obtained from an adult who received the AZD1222 COVID-19 vaccine. In DNA form, the CDR3 reads TGTGCCTGGAGTAGGGGAGCGATACCTAGCACAGATACGCAGTATTTT. This codes for CAWSRGAIPSTDTQYF.